These T cell receptor beta chains were read from a single sample in a study of cytomegalovirus exposure and HLA in healthy donors. The repertoire was sequenced with immunoSEQ multiplex PCR; TCRdb's copy has only in-frame clones and lacks some. The table has approximately 100,000 clones, 75% seen once. Sequencing was carried out using PBMCs. The receptors come from a male donor in good health and CMV-seropositive. CDR3s include the opening cysteine and the closing phenylalanine or tryptophan. The order of the fields is D gene, clone size, CDR3 length, J gene, V gene, CDR3 protein, CDR3 DNA. The D gene is left open where the match is weak. Clone size, where shown, is once, few, many, or a class for clones that have expanded.

TRBD2 | once | 16 | TRBJ2-1 | TRBV5-1 | CASSSTASGGNNEQFF | TGCGCCAGCAGCTCCACCGCTAGCGGGGGGAACAATGAGCAGTTCTTC
TRBD1 | . | 18 | TRBJ2-4 | TRBV18 | CASSPQRGQGKAKNIQYF | TGTGCCAGCTCACCACAGCGAGGACAGGGGAAAGCCAAAAACATTCAGTACTTC
TRBD1 | . | 16 | TRBJ1-2 | TRBV7-2 | CASSLMGQGGGYGYTF | TGTGCCAGCAGCTTAATGGGACAGGGAGGGGGCTATGGCTACACCTTC
. | . | 12 | TRBJ2-7 | TRBV5-4 | CASSSGSYEQYF | TGTGCCAGCAGCTCGGGGTCCTACGAGCAGTACTTC
. | . | 17 | TRBJ1-6 | TRBV9 | CASSEGPTGDDNSPLHF | TGTGCCAGCAGCGAGGGCCCGACAGGAGATGATAATTCACCCCTCCACTTT
. | once | 15 | TRBJ2-5 | TRBV5-6 | CASSGPGRGSETQYF | TGTGCCAGCAGCGGGCCGGGACGGGGGTCGGAGACCCAGTACTTC
. | . | 14 | TRBJ1-1 | TRBV4-3 | CASSQDMRTYEAFF | TGCGCCAGCAGCCAAGATATGAGGACATACGAAGCTTTCTTT
. | few | 12 | TRBJ1-4 | TRBV29-1 | CSVGRVNEKLFF | TGCAGCGTTGGCAGGGTGAATGAAAAACTGTTTTTT
. | . | 14 | TRBJ1-1 | TRBV7-9 | CASSFPQGNTEAFF | TGTGCCAGCAGCTTCCCTCAGGGGAACACTGAAGCTTTCTTT
TRBD1 | few | 14 | TRBJ2-4 | TRBV7-2 | CASSRTGGENIQYF | TGTGCCAGCAGCCGGACAGGGGGCGAAAACATTCAGTACTTC
. | . | 14 | TRBJ2-6 | TRBV6-5 | CASRQGSGANVLTF | TGTGCCAGCAGACAGGGCTCTGGGGCCAACGTCCTGACTTTC
. | . | 15 | TRBJ2-2 | TRBV19 | CASSIARGLGGELFF | TGTGCCAGTAGTATAGCAAGAGGGTTGGGCGGGGAGCTGTTTTTT
. | . | 12 | TRBJ1-4 | TRBV28 | CASSPRFEKLFF | TGTGCCAGCAGCCCACGGTTTGAAAAACTGTTTTTT
TRBD1 | once | 15 | TRBJ2-5 | TRBV6-5 | CAAARDRGLQETQYF | TGTGCCGCGGCCCGGGACAGGGGCCTCCAAGAGACCCAGTACTTC
. | . | 14 | TRBJ2-7 | TRBV7-7 | CASSLGGGLYEQYF | TGTGCCAGCAGCTTAGGGGGGGGCCTCTACGAGCAGTACTTC
. | few | 15 | TRBJ2-7 | TRBV21-1 | CASSKKRNINYEQYF | TGTGCCAGCAGCAAAAAAAGAAACATAAACTACGAGCAGTACTTC
. | . | 14 | TRBJ1-1 | TRBV21-1 | CASRRGLRATEAFF | TGTGCCAGTCGAAGGGGGTTAAGAGCCACTGAAGCTTTCTTT
TRBD1 | . | 15 | TRBJ1-4 | TRBV5-1 | CASSLRQGGNEKLFF | TGCGCCAGCAGCTTAAGACAGGGGGGGAATGAAAAACTGTTTTTT
TRBD2 | . | 14 | TRBJ2-7 | TRBV7-8 | CASSRGLAGYEQYF | TGTGCCAGCAGTCGGGGACTAGCGGGCTACGAGCAGTACTTC
TRBD1 | . | 16 | TRBJ2-5 | TRBV18 | CASSPPTGNAQETQYF | TGTGCCAGCTCACCACCGACAGGGAACGCCCAAGAGACCCAGTACTTC
. | . | 14 | TRBJ1-3 | TRBV5-8 | CASSLWESGNTIYF | TGTGCCAGCAGCTTGTGGGAGTCTGGAAACACCATATATTTT
. | . | 14 | TRBJ2-7 | TRBV18 | CASSPQGSSYEQYF | TGTGCCAGCTCTCCCCAGGGAAGCTCCTACGAGCAGTACTTC
. | . | 12 | TRBJ2-1 | TRBV4-2 | CASSQDINEQFF | TGTGCCAGCAGCCAAGATATAAATGAGCAGTTCTTC
TRBD1 | . | 15 | TRBJ1-2 | TRBV10-3 | CAISDWTGRTYGYTF | TGTGCCATCAGTGACTGGACAGGGCGCACCTATGGCTACACCTTC
TRBD2 | few | 17 | TRBJ2-7 | TRBV5-1 | CASSLAASGGTGYEQYF | TGCGCCAGCAGCTTGGCGGCTAGCGGGGGGACTGGTTACGAGCAGTACTTC
. | . | 14 | TRBJ1-1 | TRBV2 | CASSAPGENTEAFF | TGTGCCAGCAGTGCTCCAGGGGAGAACACTGAAGCTTTCTTT
. | . | 17 | TRBJ2-3 | TRBV29-1 | CSVEVGSGAFRTDTQYF | TGCAGCGTTGAAGTAGGTTCAGGGGCCTTTAGGACAGATACGCAGTATTTT
TRBD1 | . | 15 | TRBJ1-2 | TRBV2 | CASSENGQGAGGYTF | TGTGCCAGCAGTGAGAACGGACAGGGAGCGGGCGGCTACACCTTC
. | . | 19 | TRBJ1-5 | TRBV19 | CASSSESGSPLISNQPQHF | TGTGCCAGTAGTTCGGAATCGGGGTCCCCCCTCATTAGCAATCAGCCCCAGCATTTT
TRBD1 | . | 16 | TRBJ1-2 | TRBV4-3 | CASSRDHQTGAYGYTF | TGCGCCAGCAGCCGTGACCATCAGACAGGGGCCTATGGCTACACCTTC
TRBD2 | . | 15 | TRBJ2-1 | TRBV27 | CASSFNGGNFYEQFF | TGTGCCAGCAGTTTTAACGGGGGGAACTTCTATGAGCAGTTCTTC
. | . | 15 | TRBJ2-7 | TRBV6-5 | CASSYRLRAGYEQYF | TGTGCCAGCAGTTATCGCCTGAGGGCGGGCTACGAGCAGTACTTC
. | few | 13 | TRBJ2-5 | TRBV28 | CASSTSGQETQYF | TGTGCCAGCAGCACCAGCGGCCAAGAGACCCAGTACTTC
TRBD2 | . | 18 | TRBJ2-3 | TRBV27 | CASSLILGLAGETDTQYF | TGTGCCAGCAGTTTAATTTTGGGACTAGCGGGGGAGACAGATACGCAGTATTTT
TRBD1 | . | 12 | TRBJ1-5 | TRBV7-9 | CSSSSVTGTQHF | TGTTCCAGCAGCTCGGTGACAGGGACCCAGCATTTT
. | . | 12 | TRBJ2-1 | TRBV11-2 | CASRHANNEQFF | TGTGCCAGCAGGCACGCGAACAATGAGCAGTTCTTC
. | few | 13 | TRBJ2-3 | TRBV5-4 | CASGRQNTDTQYF | TGTGCCAGCGGCAGACAGAACACAGATACGCAGTATTTT